This is a list of T cell receptor beta chains from one sample in a study of cytomegalovirus exposure and HLA in healthy donors. Libraries were prepared by immunoSEQ multiplex PCR; TCRdb keeps only in-frame clonotypes and omits some of them. The table has approximately 200,000 clones, around three quarters seen once; the top ten hold 1.5% to 2%. The sequenced material came from PBMCs. These receptor sequences come from a man in his thirties or forties in good health and CMV-seronegative. Both conserved end residues are part of each CDR3. Fields, in order: clone size, V gene, D gene, J gene, CDR3 protein, CDR3 DNA. D genes are given only for firm matches. Not every row has a clone size; where given, it reads once, few, many or a size class.

clone size: -
V gene: TRBV5-1
D gene: -
J gene: TRBJ2-2
CDR3 protein: CASRVALNTGELFF
CDR3 DNA: TGCGCCAGCAGGGTAGCCTTGAACACCGGGGAGCTGTTTTTT

clone size: -
V gene: TRBV28
D gene: -
J gene: TRBJ2-4
CDR3 protein: CASSFSGTLAKNIQYF
CDR3 DNA: TGTGCCAGCAGTTTTAGCGGAACCTTAGCCAAAAACATTCAGTACTTC

clone size: -
V gene: TRBV5-6
D gene: -
J gene: TRBJ2-7
CDR3 protein: CASSPGAGGQYF
CDR3 DNA: TGTGCCAGCAGTCCCGGGGCCGGGGGGCAGTACTTC

clone size: -
V gene: TRBV7-9
D gene: -
J gene: TRBJ2-7
CDR3 protein: CASSLEDKTYEQYF
CDR3 DNA: TGTGCCAGCAGCTTAGAAGACAAGACCTACGAGCAGTACTTC

clone size: -
V gene: TRBV25-1
D gene: TRBD2
J gene: TRBJ2-1
CDR3 protein: CASRTSGYNEQFF
CDR3 DNA: TGTGCCAGCAGGACTAGCGGCTACAATGAGCAGTTCTTC

clone size: -
V gene: TRBV7-6
D gene: TRBD1
J gene: TRBJ2-6
CDR3 protein: CASRLTGGLLSGANVLTF
CDR3 DNA: TGTGCCAGCAGGCTAACAGGGGGCTTACTCTCTGGGGCCAACGTCCTGACTTTC

clone size: -
V gene: TRBV14
D gene: TRBD2
J gene: TRBJ2-7
CDR3 protein: CASSQGTSGSTAYEQYF
CDR3 DNA: TGTGCCAGCAGCCAAGGGACTAGCGGGAGTACCGCCTACGAGCAGTACTTC

clone size: few
V gene: TRBV9
D gene: TRBD2
J gene: TRBJ2-7
CDR3 protein: CASSPRTSAHGEQYF
CDR3 DNA: TGTGCCAGCAGCCCCCGGACTAGCGCCCACGGCGAGCAGTACTTC

clone size: -
V gene: TRBV6-1
D gene: -
J gene: TRBJ1-2
CDR3 protein: CASSANWGPEGGYTF
CDR3 DNA: TGTGCCAGCAGCGCGAACTGGGGACCGGAGGGGGGCTACACCTTC

clone size: few
V gene: TRBV30
D gene: -
J gene: TRBJ1-2
CDR3 protein: CAWTLPGGGAYGYTF
CDR3 DNA: TGTGCCTGGACCCTCCCGGGGGGGGGCGCCTACGGCTACACCTTC

clone size: -
V gene: TRBV30
D gene: TRBD2
J gene: TRBJ2-2
CDR3 protein: CAWSVGISGSLGTGELFF
CDR3 DNA: TGTGCCTGGAGTGTAGGTATTAGCGGGAGTCTTGGCACCGGGGAGCTGTTTTTT

clone size: -
V gene: TRBV5-1
D gene: -
J gene: TRBJ2-3
CDR3 protein: CASSSEGTDTQYF
CDR3 DNA: TGCGCCAGCAGCTCGGAGGGCACAGATACGCAGTATTTT

clone size: -
V gene: TRBV11-2
D gene: -
J gene: TRBJ2-5
CDR3 protein: CASTAGETQYF
CDR3 DNA: TGTGCCAGCACCGCAGGAGAGACCCAGTACTTC

clone size: -
V gene: TRBV27
D gene: -
J gene: TRBJ1-2
CDR3 protein: CASSLWQFDGYTF
CDR3 DNA: TGTGCCAGCAGTTTATGGCAGTTCGATGGCTACACCTTC

clone size: few
V gene: TRBV27
D gene: -
J gene: TRBJ1-5
CDR3 protein: CASSPRGQYSNQPQHF
CDR3 DNA: TGTGCCAGCAGTCCACGAGGACAGTATAGCAATCAGCCCCAGCATTTT

clone size: -
V gene: TRBV13
D gene: -
J gene: TRBJ1-4
CDR3 protein: CASSLGTSTGEGEKLFF
CDR3 DNA: TGTGCCAGCAGCTTGGGCACCTCTACCGGGGAAGGTGAAAAACTGTTTTTT

clone size: -
V gene: TRBV6-5
D gene: -
J gene: TRBJ2-2
CDR3 protein: CASGGIANTGELFF
CDR3 DNA: TGTGCCAGCGGGGGGATCGCGAACACCGGGGAGCTGTTTTTT

clone size: -
V gene: TRBV29-1
D gene: -
J gene: TRBJ1-1
CDR3 protein: CSVGEEGTEAFF
CDR3 DNA: TGCAGCGTGGGAGAGGAGGGGACTGAAGCTTTCTTT

clone size: -
V gene: TRBV6-6
D gene: -
J gene: TRBJ2-3
CDR3 protein: CASSHGVGTQYF
CDR3 DNA: TGTGCCAGCAGTCACGGGGTGGGTACGCAGTATTTT

clone size: -
V gene: TRBV7-9
D gene: TRBD1
J gene: TRBJ2-7
CDR3 protein: CASGTGLGEQYF
CDR3 DNA: TGTGCCAGCGGGACAGGGCTAGGCGAGCAGTACTTC

clone size: once
V gene: TRBV5-6
D gene: TRBD2
J gene: TRBJ2-3
CDR3 protein: CASSGSGRYTDTQYF
CDR3 DNA: TGTGCCAGCAGCGGTAGCGGGAGGTACACAGATACGCAGTATTTT

clone size: -
V gene: TRBV6-6
D gene: TRBD1
J gene: TRBJ2-7
CDR3 protein: CASSPGTGGEQYF
CDR3 DNA: TGTGCCAGCAGCCCCGGGACAGGGGGCGAGCAGTACTTC

clone size: -
V gene: TRBV5-6
D gene: -
J gene: TRBJ2-7
CDR3 protein: CASSLGLNRGEQYF
CDR3 DNA: TGTGCCAGCAGCTTGGGTCTCAACCGAGGGGAGCAGTACTTC

clone size: -
V gene: TRBV6-5
D gene: -
J gene: TRBJ1-3
CDR3 protein: CASSYRQGHAGNTIYF
CDR3 DNA: TGTGCCAGCAGTTACCGCCAAGGACATGCTGGAAACACCATATATTTT

clone size: once
V gene: TRBV7-9
D gene: -
J gene: TRBJ2-7
CDR3 protein: CASSLAGTFYEQYF
CDR3 DNA: TGTGCCAGCAGCTTAGCTGGGACTTTCTACGAGCAGTACTTC

clone size: -
V gene: TRBV11-3
D gene: TRBD2
J gene: TRBJ2-2
CDR3 protein: CASSFTGTSGGELFF
CDR3 DNA: TGTGCCAGCAGTTTTACCGGGACTAGCGGAGGGGAGCTGTTTTTT

clone size: -
V gene: TRBV7-9
D gene: TRBD1
J gene: TRBJ2-7
CDR3 protein: CASSFGTGWNEQYF
CDR3 DNA: TGTGCCAGCAGCTTTGGGACAGGGTGGAACGAGCAGTACTTC

clone size: -
V gene: TRBV5-6
D gene: TRBD1
J gene: TRBJ2-1
CDR3 protein: CASSLPDREPFF
CDR3 DNA: TGTGCCAGCAGCTTGCCGGACAGGGAGCCCTTCTTC

clone size: -
V gene: TRBV28
D gene: -
J gene: TRBJ2-7
CDR3 protein: CASSSPGTFYEQYF
CDR3 DNA: TGTGCCAGCAGTTCCCCCGGGACATTCTACGAGCAGTACTTC

clone size: -
V gene: TRBV19
D gene: TRBD1
J gene: TRBJ1-2
CDR3 protein: CASFTDRDRSYGHTF
CDR3 DNA: TGTGCCAGTTTTACTGACCGGGACAGATCATATGGCCACACCTTC

clone size: -
V gene: TRBV27
D gene: TRBD1
J gene: TRBJ2-1
CDR3 protein: CASSLSYRGPEQFF
CDR3 DNA: TGTGCCAGCAGTTTATCTTACAGGGGCCCTGAGCAGTTCTTC

clone size: few
V gene: TRBV4-1
D gene: TRBD1
J gene: TRBJ1-4
CDR3 protein: CASSQGTQGRNEKLFF
CDR3 DNA: TGCGCCAGCAGCCAAGGGACACAGGGGAGGAATGAAAAACTGTTTTTT

clone size: -
V gene: TRBV7-7
D gene: -
J gene: TRBJ2-2
CDR3 protein: CASSPRTGVGELFF
CDR3 DNA: TGTGCCAGCAGCCCCCGAACAGGCGTCGGGGAGCTGTTTTTT

clone size: -
V gene: TRBV27
D gene: -
J gene: TRBJ1-4
CDR3 protein: CASRAGPATNEKLFF
CDR3 DNA: TGTGCCAGCAGGGCAGGCCCTGCGACTAATGAAAAACTGTTTTTT

clone size: -
V gene: TRBV19
D gene: TRBD1
J gene: TRBJ1-2
CDR3 protein: CASSIGDRVLGYTF
CDR3 DNA: TGTGCCAGTAGTATAGGGGACAGGGTCCTTGGCTACACCTTC

clone size: -
V gene: TRBV9
D gene: TRBD2
J gene: TRBJ2-7
CDR3 protein: CASSVAASGRAAYEQYF
CDR3 DNA: TGTGCCAGCAGCGTAGCTGCTAGCGGGAGGGCCGCCTACGAGCAGTACTTC

clone size: -
V gene: TRBV5-1
D gene: TRBD1
J gene: TRBJ1-1
CDR3 protein: CASSRNGQGSMNTEAFF
CDR3 DNA: TGCGCCAGCAGCCGAAATGGACAGGGCTCTATGAACACTGAAGCTTTCTTT

clone size: few
V gene: TRBV16
D gene: TRBD2
J gene: TRBJ2-7
CDR3 protein: CASSQSALAGSHEQYF
CDR3 DNA: TGTGCCAGCAGCCAATCAGCGCTAGCGGGAAGCCACGAGCAGTACTTC

clone size: few
V gene: TRBV18
D gene: -
J gene: TRBJ2-6
CDR3 protein: CASSAGTGVSGANVLTF
CDR3 DNA: TGTGCCAGCTCAGCCGGGACGGGAGTCTCTGGGGCCAACGTCCTGACTTTC

clone size: -
V gene: TRBV30
D gene: -
J gene: TRBJ1-5
CDR3 protein: CAWSDRGYSNQPQHF
CDR3 DNA: TGTGCCTGGAGTGATAGGGGGTATAGCAATCAGCCCCAGCATTTT

clone size: -
V gene: TRBV19
D gene: TRBD1
J gene: TRBJ1-1
CDR3 protein: CASSTQPGQGWSEAFF
CDR3 DNA: TGTGCCAGTAGTACCCAACCAGGACAGGGGTGGTCTGAAGCTTTCTTT

clone size: -
V gene: TRBV27
D gene: -
J gene: TRBJ2-7
CDR3 protein: CASSSQGNEQYF
CDR3 DNA: TGTGCCAGCAGTTCTCAGGGCAACGAGCAGTACTTC

clone size: -
V gene: TRBV29-1
D gene: TRBD2
J gene: TRBJ2-7
CDR3 protein: CSVEGSSGSTYEQYF
CDR3 DNA: TGCAGCGTTGAGGGGTCTAGCGGGAGTACTTACGAGCAGTACTTC

clone size: -
V gene: TRBV5-4
D gene: TRBD2
J gene: TRBJ2-3
CDR3 protein: CASSLVGRVETDTQYF
CDR3 DNA: TGTGCCAGCAGCTTGGTTGGGAGGGTTGAAACAGATACGCAGTATTTT

clone size: -
V gene: TRBV9
D gene: TRBD2
J gene: TRBJ2-7
CDR3 protein: CASSETGTSVYEQYF
CDR3 DNA: TGTGCCAGCAGCGAGACCGGGACTAGCGTTTACGAGCAGTACTTC

clone size: -
V gene: TRBV4-1
D gene: TRBD2
J gene: TRBJ2-3
CDR3 protein: CASSYPGTSATDTQYF
CDR3 DNA: TGCGCCAGCAGCTATCCCGGGACTAGCGCCACAGATACGCAGTATTTT

clone size: -
V gene: TRBV5-1
D gene: TRBD1
J gene: TRBJ1-5
CDR3 protein: CASSLGQDPNQPQHF
CDR3 DNA: TGCGCCAGCAGCCTTGGACAGGACCCCAATCAGCCCCAGCATTTT

clone size: -
V gene: TRBV27
D gene: -
J gene: TRBJ1-6
CDR3 protein: CASKWSSYNSPLHF
CDR3 DNA: TGTGCCAGCAAGTGGAGCTCCTATAATTCACCCCTCCACTTT

clone size: -
V gene: TRBV6-5
D gene: TRBD2
J gene: TRBJ2-3
CDR3 protein: CASSYGTSGSHTQYF
CDR3 DNA: TGTGCCAGCAGTTACGGGACTAGCGGGTCCCATACGCAGTATTTT

clone size: -
V gene: TRBV5-1
D gene: TRBD2
J gene: TRBJ2-3
CDR3 protein: CASSPGTSGTDTQYF
CDR3 DNA: TGCGCCAGCAGCCCCGGGACTAGCGGCACAGATACGCAGTATTTT

clone size: -
V gene: TRBV5-1
D gene: -
J gene: TRBJ2-5
CDR3 protein: CASSLWMSAGKYQETQYF
CDR3 DNA: TGCGCCAGCAGCTTGTGGATGTCGGCGGGAAAGTACCAAGAGACCCAGTACTTC

clone size: -
V gene: TRBV5-4
D gene: -
J gene: TRBJ2-2
CDR3 protein: CASSLQLAGELFF
CDR3 DNA: TGTGCCAGCAGCTTACAACTAGCCGGGGAGCTGTTTTTT